These T cell receptor beta chains were read from a single sample in a study of technical replicates of blood from four donors. Using immunoSEQ multiplex PCR, the repertoire was profiled, and TCRdb retains in-frame clones only, with some absent. The sample holds more than 90,000 clones, roughly 95% seen once. Sequenced sample: T cells isolated from PBMCs. These TCRs come from a human donor in good health. Each CDR3 is given with its conserved first and last residue. The D gene is left open where the match is weak. Not every row has a clone size; where given, it reads once, few, many or a size class.

V gene: TRBV7-9; D gene: TRBD1; J gene: TRBJ2-7; clone size: NA; CDR3 protein: CASSSRDRVEGNRYEQYF; CDR3 DNA: TGTGCCAGCAGCTCCCGGGACAGAGTTGAGGGGAATCGGTACGAGCAGTACTTC
V gene: TRBV6-4; D gene: NA; J gene: TRBJ1-2; clone size: once; CDR3 protein: CASSDSGTQGGYTF; CDR3 DNA: TGTGCCAGCAGTGACTCGGGGACTCAAGGAGGCTACACCTTC
V gene: TRBV11-2; D gene: TRBD2; J gene: TRBJ2-2; clone size: NA; CDR3 protein: CASSKSGSGTGELFF; CDR3 DNA: TGTGCCAGCAGCAAAAGCGGGAGCGGCACCGGGGAGCTGTTTTTT
V gene: TRBV2; D gene: TRBD1; J gene: TRBJ1-5; clone size: few; CDR3 protein: CASRPGTGNRQPQHF; CDR3 DNA: TGTGCCAGCAGACCTGGGACAGGGAACCGTCAGCCCCAGCATTTT
V gene: TRBV25-1; D gene: NA; J gene: TRBJ2-1; clone size: NA; CDR3 protein: CASRLSYNEQFF; CDR3 DNA: TGTGCCAGCAGACTTTCCTACAATGAGCAGTTCTTC
V gene: TRBV9; D gene: TRBD2; J gene: TRBJ2-1; clone size: NA; CDR3 protein: CASSPPSGENVNEQFF; CDR3 DNA: TGTGCCAGCAGCCCCCCGAGCGGGGAGAACGTCAATGAGCAGTTCTTC
V gene: TRBV9; D gene: TRBD1; J gene: TRBJ1-2; clone size: NA; CDR3 protein: CASSLRDRLLGYTF; CDR3 DNA: TGTGCCAGCAGCCTACGGGACAGATTACTTGGCTACACCTTC
V gene: TRBV2; D gene: NA; J gene: TRBJ2-1; clone size: NA; CDR3 protein: CASHRQGYEQFF; CDR3 DNA: TGTGCCAGTCATCGTCAGGGCTATGAGCAGTTCTTC
V gene: TRBV28; D gene: NA; J gene: TRBJ1-2; clone size: once; CDR3 protein: CASSLGFRSYTF; CDR3 DNA: TGTGCCAGCAGTTTAGGCTTTCGATCCTACACCTTC
V gene: TRBV5-1; D gene: TRBD2; J gene: TRBJ2-3; clone size: NA; CDR3 protein: CASSLGLAGGLDTQYF; CDR3 DNA: TGCGCCAGCAGCTTGGGGTTAGCGGGAGGATTGGATACGCAGTATTTT
V gene: TRBV19; D gene: TRBD1; J gene: TRBJ2-1; clone size: NA; CDR3 protein: CASTWTGSSYNEQFF; CDR3 DNA: TGTGCCAGTACCTGGACAGGCAGCTCCTACAATGAGCAGTTCTTC
V gene: TRBV4-1; D gene: NA; J gene: TRBJ1-3; clone size: NA; CDR3 protein: CASSQERRSRDTIYF; CDR3 DNA: TGCGCCAGCAGCCAAGAAAGGCGGAGTAGAGACACCATATATTTT
V gene: TRBV19; D gene: TRBD1; J gene: TRBJ1-5; clone size: once; CDR3 protein: CASSILNRGGNQPQHF; CDR3 DNA: TGTGCCAGTAGTATATTGAACAGGGGTGGCAATCAGCCCCAGCATTTT
V gene: TRBV7-7; D gene: NA; J gene: TRBJ2-3; clone size: NA; CDR3 protein: CASSLTPSASTDTQYF; CDR3 DNA: TGTGCCAGCAGCTTAACCCCTAGCGCAAGCACAGATACGCAGTATTTT
V gene: TRBV27; D gene: TRBD1; J gene: TRBJ2-5; clone size: NA; CDR3 protein: CASALPGQPQETQYF; CDR3 DNA: TGTGCCAGCGCCCTACCGGGACAGCCTCAAGAGACCCAGTACTTC
V gene: TRBV5-6; D gene: TRBD1; J gene: TRBJ1-4; clone size: once; CDR3 protein: CASSSVGTGEKLFF; CDR3 DNA: TGTGCCAGCAGCTCGGTTGGGACAGGTGAAAAACTGTTTTTT
V gene: TRBV5-1; D gene: NA; J gene: TRBJ2-2; clone size: NA; CDR3 protein: CASSLVGSGELFF; CDR3 DNA: TGCGCCAGCAGCTTGGTCGGGTCCGGGGAGCTGTTTTTT
V gene: TRBV7-2; D gene: TRBD2; J gene: TRBJ2-7; clone size: NA; CDR3 protein: CASNFLAGYEQYF; CDR3 DNA: TGTGCCAGCAACTTCCTAGCGGGATACGAGCAGTACTTC
V gene: TRBV28; D gene: TRBD2; J gene: TRBJ2-1; clone size: NA; CDR3 protein: CASSWTSGNDEQFF; CDR3 DNA: TGTGCCAGCAGCTGGACTAGCGGGAACGATGAGCAGTTCTTC
V gene: TRBV4-1; D gene: TRBD2; J gene: TRBJ2-1; clone size: NA; CDR3 protein: CASSQREGPGAYNEQFF; CDR3 DNA: TGCGCCAGCAGCCAGAGGGAGGGGCCTGGTGCCTACAATGAGCAGTTCTTC
V gene: TRBV6-1; D gene: TRBD1; J gene: TRBJ2-1; clone size: NA; CDR3 protein: CASSESGTGANEQFF; CDR3 DNA: TGTGCCAGCAGTGAATCGGGGACAGGGGCCAATGAGCAGTTCTTC
V gene: TRBV6-5; D gene: NA; J gene: TRBJ1-4; clone size: NA; CDR3 protein: CASSFHTLNEKLFF; CDR3 DNA: TGTGCCAGCAGTTTCCACACCCTGAATGAAAAACTGTTTTTT
V gene: TRBV25-1; D gene: NA; J gene: TRBJ1-2; clone size: NA; CDR3 protein: CASSEYNGYGYTF; CDR3 DNA: TGTGCCAGCAGTGAATATAACGGCTATGGCTACACCTTC
V gene: TRBV19; D gene: NA; J gene: TRBJ1-6; clone size: NA; CDR3 protein: CASSLGRDNSPLHF; CDR3 DNA: TGTGCCAGTAGTTTAGGGAGAGATAATTCACCCCTCCACTTT
V gene: TRBV6-5; D gene: NA; J gene: TRBJ1-3; clone size: NA; CDR3 protein: CASREIGAGGNTIYF; CDR3 DNA: TGTGCCAGCAGAGAAATAGGGGCAGGGGGAAACACCATATATTTT